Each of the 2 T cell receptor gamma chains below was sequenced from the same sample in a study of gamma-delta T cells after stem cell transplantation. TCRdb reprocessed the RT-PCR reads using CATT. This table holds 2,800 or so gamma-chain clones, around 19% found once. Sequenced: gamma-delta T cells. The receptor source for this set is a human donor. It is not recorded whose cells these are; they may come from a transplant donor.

In DNA, the CDR3 is TGTGCCACCTGGGACGGGCACCAAGTGGGTGATTGGATCAAGACGTTT. Translated: CATWDGHQVGDWIKTF. The chain combines TRGV2 with TRGJP2. This CDR3 contains 16 residues. In germline, CDR1 is EGSNGY, CDR2 YDSYNSKV. Trimming cost V 0 bases and J 6 bases; bases outside gene matches: 10.

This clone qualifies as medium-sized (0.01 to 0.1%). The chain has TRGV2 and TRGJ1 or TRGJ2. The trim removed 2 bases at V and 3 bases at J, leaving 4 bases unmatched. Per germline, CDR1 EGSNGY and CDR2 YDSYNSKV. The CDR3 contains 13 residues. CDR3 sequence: CATWDDLYYKKLF. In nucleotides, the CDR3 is TGTGCCACCTGGGACGACCTTTATTATAAGAAACTCTTT.